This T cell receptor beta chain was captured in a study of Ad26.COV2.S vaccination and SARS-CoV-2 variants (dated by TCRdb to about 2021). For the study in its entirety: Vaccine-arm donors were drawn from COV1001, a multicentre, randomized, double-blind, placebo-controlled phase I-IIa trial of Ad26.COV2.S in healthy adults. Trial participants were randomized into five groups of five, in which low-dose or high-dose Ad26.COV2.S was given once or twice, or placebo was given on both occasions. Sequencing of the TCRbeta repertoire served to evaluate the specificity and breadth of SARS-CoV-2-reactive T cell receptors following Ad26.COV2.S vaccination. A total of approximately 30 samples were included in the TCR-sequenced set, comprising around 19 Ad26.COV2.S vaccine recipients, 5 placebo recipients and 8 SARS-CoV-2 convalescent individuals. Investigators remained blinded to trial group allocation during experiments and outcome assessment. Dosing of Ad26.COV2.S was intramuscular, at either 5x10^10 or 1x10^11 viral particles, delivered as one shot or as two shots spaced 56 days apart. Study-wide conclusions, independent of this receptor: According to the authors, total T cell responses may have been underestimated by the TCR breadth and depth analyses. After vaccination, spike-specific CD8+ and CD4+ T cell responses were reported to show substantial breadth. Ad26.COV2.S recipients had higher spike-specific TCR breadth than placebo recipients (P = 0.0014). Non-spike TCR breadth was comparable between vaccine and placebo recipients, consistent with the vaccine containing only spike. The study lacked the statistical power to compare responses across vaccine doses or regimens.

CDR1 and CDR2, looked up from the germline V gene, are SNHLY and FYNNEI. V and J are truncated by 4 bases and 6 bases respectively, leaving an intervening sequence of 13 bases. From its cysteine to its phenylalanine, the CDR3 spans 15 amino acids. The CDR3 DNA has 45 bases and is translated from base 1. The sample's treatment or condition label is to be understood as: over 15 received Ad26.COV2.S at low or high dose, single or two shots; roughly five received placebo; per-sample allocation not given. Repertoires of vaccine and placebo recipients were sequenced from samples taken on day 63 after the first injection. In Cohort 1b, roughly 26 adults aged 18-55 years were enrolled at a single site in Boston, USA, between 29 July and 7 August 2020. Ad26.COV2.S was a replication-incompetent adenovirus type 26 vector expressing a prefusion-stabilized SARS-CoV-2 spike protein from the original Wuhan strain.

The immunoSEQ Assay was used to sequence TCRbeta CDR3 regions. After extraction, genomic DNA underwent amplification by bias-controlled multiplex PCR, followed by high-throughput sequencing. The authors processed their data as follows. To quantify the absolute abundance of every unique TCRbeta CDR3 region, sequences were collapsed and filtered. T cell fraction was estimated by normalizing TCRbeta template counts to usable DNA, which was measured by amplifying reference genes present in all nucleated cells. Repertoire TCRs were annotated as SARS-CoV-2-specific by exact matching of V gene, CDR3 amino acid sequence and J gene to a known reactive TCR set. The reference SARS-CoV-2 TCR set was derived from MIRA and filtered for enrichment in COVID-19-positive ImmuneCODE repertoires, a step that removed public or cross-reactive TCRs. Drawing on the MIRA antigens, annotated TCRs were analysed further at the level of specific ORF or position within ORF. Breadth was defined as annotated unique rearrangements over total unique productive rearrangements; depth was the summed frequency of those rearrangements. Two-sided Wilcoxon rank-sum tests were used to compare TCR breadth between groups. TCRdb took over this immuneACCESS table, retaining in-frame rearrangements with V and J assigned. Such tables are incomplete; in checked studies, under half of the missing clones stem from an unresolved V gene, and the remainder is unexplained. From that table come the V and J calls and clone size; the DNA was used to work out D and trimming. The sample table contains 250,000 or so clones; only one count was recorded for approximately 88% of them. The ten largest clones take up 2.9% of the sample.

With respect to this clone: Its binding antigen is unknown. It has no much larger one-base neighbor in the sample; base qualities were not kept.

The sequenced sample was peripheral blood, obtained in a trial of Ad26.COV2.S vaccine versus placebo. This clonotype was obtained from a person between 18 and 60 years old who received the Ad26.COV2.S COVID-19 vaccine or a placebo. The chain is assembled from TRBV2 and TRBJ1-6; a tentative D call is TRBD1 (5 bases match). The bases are TGTGCCAGCAGTGTGGGGGGAGTAGGTAATTCACCCCTCCACTTT. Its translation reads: CASSVGGVGNSPLHF.